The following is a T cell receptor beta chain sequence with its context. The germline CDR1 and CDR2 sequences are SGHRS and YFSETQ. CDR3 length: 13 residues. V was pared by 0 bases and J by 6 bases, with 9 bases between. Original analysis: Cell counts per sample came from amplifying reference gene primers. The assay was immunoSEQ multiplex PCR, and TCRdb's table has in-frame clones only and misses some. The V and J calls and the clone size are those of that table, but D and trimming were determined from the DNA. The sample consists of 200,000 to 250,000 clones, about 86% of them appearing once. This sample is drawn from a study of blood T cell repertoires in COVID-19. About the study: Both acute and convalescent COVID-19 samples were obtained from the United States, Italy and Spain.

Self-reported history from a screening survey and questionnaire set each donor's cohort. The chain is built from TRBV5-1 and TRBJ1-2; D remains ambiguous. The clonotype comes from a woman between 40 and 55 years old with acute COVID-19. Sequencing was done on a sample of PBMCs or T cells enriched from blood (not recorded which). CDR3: CASSLGLLDGYTF. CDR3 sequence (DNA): TGCGCCAGCAGCTTGGGACTGCTGGATGGCTACACCTTC.